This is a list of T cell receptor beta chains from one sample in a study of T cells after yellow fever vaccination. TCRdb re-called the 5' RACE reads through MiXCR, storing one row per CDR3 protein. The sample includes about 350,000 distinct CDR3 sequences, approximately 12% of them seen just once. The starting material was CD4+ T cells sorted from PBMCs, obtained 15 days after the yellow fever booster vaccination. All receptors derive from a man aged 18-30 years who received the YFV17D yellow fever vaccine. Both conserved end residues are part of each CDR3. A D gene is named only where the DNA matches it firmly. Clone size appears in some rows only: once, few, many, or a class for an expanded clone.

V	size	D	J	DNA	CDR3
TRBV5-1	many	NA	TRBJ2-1	TGCGCCAGCAGCACCCGACAGGGGCGGGAGGGTGAGCAGTTCTTC	CASSTRQGREGEQFF
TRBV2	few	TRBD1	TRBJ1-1	TGTGCCAGCAGGGTCGGGACAGGGGGAGAAGCTTTCTTT	CASRVGTGGEAFF
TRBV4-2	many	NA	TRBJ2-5	TGTGCCAGCAGCCAAGATAGGAAGACCCAGTACTTC	CASSQDRKTQYF
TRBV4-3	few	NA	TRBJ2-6	TGCGCCAGCAGCCATTCCTGGGAGGGGGCTGGGGCCAACGTCCTGACTTTC	CASSHSWEGAGANVLTF
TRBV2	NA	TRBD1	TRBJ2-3	TGTGCCAGCATTCGGACAGGGGGCACAGATACGCAGTATTTT	CASIRTGGTDTQYF
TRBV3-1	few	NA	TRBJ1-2	TGTGCCAGCAGCCCCCCCAACCGAGGCTATGGCTACACCTTC	CASSPPNRGYGYTF
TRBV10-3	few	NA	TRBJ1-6	TGTGCCATCAGTGATCAGGGAGGGTCCTATAATTCACCCCTCCACTTT	CAISDQGGSYNSPLHF
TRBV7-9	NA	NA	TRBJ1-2	TGTGCCAGCAGCTTAGAAGGGGTCCGTGCCTATGGCTACACCTTC	CASSLEGVRAYGYTF
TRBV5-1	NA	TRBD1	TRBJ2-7	TGCGCCAGCAGCGGCCGGACAGGGGGCGAGGAGCAGTACTTC	CASSGRTGGEEQYF
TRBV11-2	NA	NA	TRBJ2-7	TGTGCCAGCAGCTTAGCCCCGGGGACCTACGAGCAGTACTTC	CASSLAPGTYEQYF
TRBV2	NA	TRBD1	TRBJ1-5	TGTGCCAGCAGTGAAAGGGGGCGCGTGGGTCAGCCCCAGCATTTT	CASSERGRVGQPQHF
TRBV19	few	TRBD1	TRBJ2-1	TGTGCCAGTAACGTAGGGACAGGGGGCAATGAGCAGTTCTTC	CASNVGTGGNEQFF
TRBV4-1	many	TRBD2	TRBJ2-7	TGCGCCAGCAGCCAAGGGGCGGGGGGGATCTCCTACGAGCAGTACTTC	CASSQGAGGISYEQYF
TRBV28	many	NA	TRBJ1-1	TGTGCCAGCGCAATAAACCGAGAAGCTTTCTTT	CASAINREAFF
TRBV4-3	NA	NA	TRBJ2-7	TGCGCCAGCAGCCAAGGTCGCAGCGTCAAAAGTTACGAGCAGTACTTC	CASSQGRSVKSYEQYF
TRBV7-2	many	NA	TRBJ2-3	TGTGCCAGCAGCCCACCGAGGGTGAGCACAGATACGCAGTATTTT	CASSPPRVSTDTQYF
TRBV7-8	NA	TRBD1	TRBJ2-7	TGTGCCAGCAGCTTCGGACAGGGAATCTACGAGCAGTACTTC	CASSFGQGIYEQYF
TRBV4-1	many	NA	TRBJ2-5	TGCGCCAGCAGCCAAGAGTTAGGCTTGGAGACCCAGTACTTC	CASSQELGLETQYF
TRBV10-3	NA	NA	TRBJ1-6	TGTGCCATCAGGACAGACGGGAATTCACCCCTCCACTTT	CAIRTDGNSPLHF
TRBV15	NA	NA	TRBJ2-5	TGTGCCACCAGCAGATCCGGGGCTCCTTTAGAGACCCAGTACTTC	CATSRSGAPLETQYF
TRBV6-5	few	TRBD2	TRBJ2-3	TGTGCCAGCAGGGGACTAGCGGCTAGCACAGATACGCAGTATTTT	CASRGLAASTDTQYF
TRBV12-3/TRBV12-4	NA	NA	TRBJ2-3	TGTGCCAGCAGATCCGGGACGGCCGCCGGGGATACGCAGTATTTT	CASRSGTAAGDTQYF
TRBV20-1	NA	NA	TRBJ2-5	TGCAGTGCTCCACGGGCGACCCAAGAGACCCAGTACTTC	CSAPRATQETQYF
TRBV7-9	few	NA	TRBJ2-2	TGTGCCAGCAGCTTAGCGACGCGGACAGAGAACACCGGGGAGCTGTTTTTT	CASSLATRTENTGELFF
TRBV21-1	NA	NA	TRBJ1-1	TGTGCCAGCAGCAAGAACTTAAACAGGGCGAACACTGAAGCTTTCTTT	CASSKNLNRANTEAFF
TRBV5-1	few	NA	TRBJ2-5	TGCGCCAGCAGCTTGGTTATTTCCGGGGAGACCCAGTACTTC	CASSLVISGETQYF
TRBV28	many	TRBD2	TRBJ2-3	TGTGCCAGCAGTCATCTTGGCGGGGGGGTTTCGCAGTATTTT	CASSHLGGGVSQYF
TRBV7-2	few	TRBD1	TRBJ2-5	TGTGCCGGAGGACAGGGGGCGCCGGAGACCCAGTACTTC	CAGGQGAPETQYF
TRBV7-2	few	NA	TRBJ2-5	TGTGCCAGCAAAACTAGTCAACAGGAGACCCAGTACTTC	CASKTSQQETQYF
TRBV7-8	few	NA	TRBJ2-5	TGTGCCAGCAGCTTACGAAGGCTAGCCTCACCGATACGGGAGACCCAGTACTTC	CASSLRRLASPIRETQYF
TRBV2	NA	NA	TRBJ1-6	TGTGCCAGCACTAAGGAGAGCTCCTATAATTCACCCCTCCACTTT	CASTKESSYNSPLHF
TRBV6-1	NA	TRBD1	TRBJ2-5	TGTGCCAGCAGTCGAGCGACGGGACAGGGCTTTAGAGAGACCCAGTACTTC	CASSRATGQGFRETQYF
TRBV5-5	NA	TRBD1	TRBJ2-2	TGTGCCAGCAGACGGACAGGCAGGACCTACACCGGGGAGCTGTTTTTT	CASRRTGRTYTGELFF
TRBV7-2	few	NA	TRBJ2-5	TGTGCCAGCAGCTCGCGGGGACCGTCTCAAGAGACCCAGTACTTC	CASSSRGPSQETQYF
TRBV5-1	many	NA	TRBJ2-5	TGCGCCAGCAGCTTGGCCATCGGCGGGGCTTCACAAGAGACCCAGTACTTC	CASSLAIGGASQETQYF
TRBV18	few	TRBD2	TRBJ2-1	TGTGCCAGCTCACCAACTAGCGGGGGGGTCTACAATGAGCAGTTCTTC	CASSPTSGGVYNEQFF
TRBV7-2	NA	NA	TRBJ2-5	TGTGCCAGCAGCTTCCGGGGGACCGACCGAGGGGAGACCCAGTACTTC	CASSFRGTDRGETQYF
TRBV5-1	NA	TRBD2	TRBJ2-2	TGCGCCAGCAGCTTAAACGAAGGCGGGGGGTCCGGGGAGCTGTTTTTT	CASSLNEGGGSGELFF
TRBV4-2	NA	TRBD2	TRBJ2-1	TGTGCCAGCAGCCACCCCTCCGGGACTAGCGGATTCAATGAGCAGTTCTTC	CASSHPSGTSGFNEQFF
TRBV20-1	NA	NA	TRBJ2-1	TGCAGTGCTAGTCGGGCTAATGAGCAGTTCTTC	CSASRANEQFF
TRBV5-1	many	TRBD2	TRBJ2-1	TGCGCCAGCAGCTTCTGGAGGGGAGGGACCAATGAGCAGTTCTTC	CASSFWRGGTNEQFF
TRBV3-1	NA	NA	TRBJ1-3	TGTGCCAGCAGCCAGACAGGTGGAAACACCATATATTTT	CASSQTGGNTIYF
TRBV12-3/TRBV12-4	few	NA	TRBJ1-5	TGTGCCAGCAGTCTCAGGGGTTATAGCAATCAGCCCCAGCATTTT	CASSLRGYSNQPQHF
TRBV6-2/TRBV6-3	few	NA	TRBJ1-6	TGTGCCAGCAGCCAATGGCCGGGCCAAGGGAGTGGTAATTCACCCCTCCACTTT	CASSQWPGQGSGNSPLHF
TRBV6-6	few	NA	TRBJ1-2	TGTGCCAGCAGTTACTCGGATGCTAACTATGGCTACACCTTC	CASSYSDANYGYTF
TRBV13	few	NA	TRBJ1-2	TGTGCCAGCAGCCGCGGACGGCCGATTCCCATTAGCTACACCTTC	CASSRGRPIPISYTF
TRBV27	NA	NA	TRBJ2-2	TGTGCCAGCGGGCAGTGGGGTACGGGGGAGCTGTTTTTT	CASGQWGTGELFF
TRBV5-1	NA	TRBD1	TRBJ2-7	TGCGCCAGCGGCGTTCTTGGGACAGGGGGCATTTGGGAGCAGTACTTC	CASGVLGTGGIWEQYF
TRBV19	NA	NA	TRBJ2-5	TGTGCCAGTAGTCTAAGTCCGACTTTTGAGACCCAGTACTTC	CASSLSPTFETQYF
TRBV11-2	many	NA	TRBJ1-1	TGTGCCAGCAGCTTAGGGCTGCGCGGCACTGAAGCTTTCTTT	CASSLGLRGTEAFF